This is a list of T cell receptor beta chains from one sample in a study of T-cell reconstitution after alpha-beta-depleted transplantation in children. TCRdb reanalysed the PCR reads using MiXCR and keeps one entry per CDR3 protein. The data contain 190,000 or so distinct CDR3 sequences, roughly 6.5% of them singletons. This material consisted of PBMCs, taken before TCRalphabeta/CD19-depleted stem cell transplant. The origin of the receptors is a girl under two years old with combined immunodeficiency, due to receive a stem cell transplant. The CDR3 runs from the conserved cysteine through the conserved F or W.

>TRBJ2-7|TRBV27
CASSFLRYEQYF
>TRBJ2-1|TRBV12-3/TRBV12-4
CASTDGGRQQFF
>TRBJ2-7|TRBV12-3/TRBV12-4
CASSATSGRPYEQYF
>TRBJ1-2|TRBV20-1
CSARRDRILYGYTF
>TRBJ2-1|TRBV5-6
CASSRPREGNEQFF
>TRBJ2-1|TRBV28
CASRYRIGSGTYNEQFF
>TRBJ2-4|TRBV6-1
CASSRGQGRTKNIQYF
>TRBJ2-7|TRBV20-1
CSAGAGGYYEQYF
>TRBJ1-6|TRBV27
CASSLLRTGANYNSPLHF
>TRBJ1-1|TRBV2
CASLGNTEAFF
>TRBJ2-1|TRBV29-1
CSVVKVSYNEQFF
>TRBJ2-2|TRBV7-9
CASSITGTGELFF
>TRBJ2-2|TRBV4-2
CASSHIAGVTGELFF
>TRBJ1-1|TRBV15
CATSRVLIIGGPEAFF
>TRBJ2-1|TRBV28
CASSSLQGINSNLF
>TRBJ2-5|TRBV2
CASTLSGGPETQYF
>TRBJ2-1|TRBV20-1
CSARESGLSYNEQFF